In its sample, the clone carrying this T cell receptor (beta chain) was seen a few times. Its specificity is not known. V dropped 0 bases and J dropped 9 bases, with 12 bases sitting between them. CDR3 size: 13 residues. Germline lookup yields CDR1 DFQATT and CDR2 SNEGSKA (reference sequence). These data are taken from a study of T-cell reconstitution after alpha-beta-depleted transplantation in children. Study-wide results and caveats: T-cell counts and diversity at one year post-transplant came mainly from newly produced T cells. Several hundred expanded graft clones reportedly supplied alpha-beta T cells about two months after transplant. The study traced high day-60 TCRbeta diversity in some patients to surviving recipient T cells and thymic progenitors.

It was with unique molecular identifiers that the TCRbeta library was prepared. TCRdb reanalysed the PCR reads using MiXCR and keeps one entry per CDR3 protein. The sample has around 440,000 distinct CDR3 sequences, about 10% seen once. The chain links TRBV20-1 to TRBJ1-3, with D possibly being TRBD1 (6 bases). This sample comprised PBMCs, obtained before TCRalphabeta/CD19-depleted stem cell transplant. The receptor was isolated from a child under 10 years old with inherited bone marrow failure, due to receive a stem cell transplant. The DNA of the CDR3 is TGCAGTGCTAGAGAGGGGGCCCGGGGCACCATATATTTT. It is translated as CSAREGARGTIYF.